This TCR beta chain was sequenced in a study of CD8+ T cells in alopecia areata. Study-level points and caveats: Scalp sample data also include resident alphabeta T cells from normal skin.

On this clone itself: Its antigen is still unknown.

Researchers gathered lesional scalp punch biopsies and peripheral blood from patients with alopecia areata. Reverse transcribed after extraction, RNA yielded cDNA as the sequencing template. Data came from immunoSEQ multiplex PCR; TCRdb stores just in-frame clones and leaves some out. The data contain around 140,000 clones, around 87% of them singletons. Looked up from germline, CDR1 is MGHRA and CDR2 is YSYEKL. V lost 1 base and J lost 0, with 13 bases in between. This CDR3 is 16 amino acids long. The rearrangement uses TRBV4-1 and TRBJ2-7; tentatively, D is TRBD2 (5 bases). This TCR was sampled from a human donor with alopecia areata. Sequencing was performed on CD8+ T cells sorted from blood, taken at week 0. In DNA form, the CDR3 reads TGCGCCAGCAGCCAAGTGGGAGCGGAACCCTCCTACGAGCAGTACTTC. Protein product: CASSQVGAEPSYEQYF.